These 8 T cell receptor beta chains were sequenced from one sample in a study of PD-1 blockade in classical Hodgkin lymphoma. With no exception, relapse followed autologous stem cell transplantation in all patients, and brentuximab vedotin exposure varied. Libraries were prepared by immunoSEQ multiplex PCR; TCRdb keeps only in-frame clonotypes and omits some of them. The table has about 97,000 clones, over 70% seen once. The input for sequencing was peripheral blood mononuclear cells (PBMCs), taken at baseline. The receptors were sampled from a human donor with classical Hodgkin lymphoma.

The chain is built from TRBV5-4 and TRBJ2-1; 7 bases map to TRBD1. This CDR3 comprises 14 residues. Germline lookup yields CDR1 SGHNT and CDR2 YYREEE (reference sequence). The trim removed 6 bases at V and 5 bases at J, leaving 8 bases unmatched. CDR3 DNA: TGTGCCAGCAAGACAGGGAATAATGACAATGAGCAGTTCTTC. It specifies CASKTGNNDNEQFF.

V gene TRBV30 combines with J gene TRBJ1-6, with D uncertain. V lost 1 base, J lost 7 bases, and 8 bases lay in between. This CDR3 is built from 13 residues. The germline V gene has CDR1 GTSNPN and CDR2 SVGIG (reference sequence). In DNA form, the CDR3 reads TGTGCCTGGAGTGGGCAGTTAAATTCACCCCTCCACTTT. Translating it yields CAWSGQLNSPLHF.

The V and J genes are TRBV30 and TRBJ2-2; the match to TRBD1 covers 7 bases. Unmatched junction bases numbered 3, after V lost 3 bases and J lost 5 bases. The CDR3 has 13 residues. Germline V gene data show CDR1 as GTSNPN and CDR2 as SVGIG (reference sequence). Here the CDR3 reads CAWSPQGTGELFF. CDR3 sequence (DNA): TGTGCCTGGAGCCCACAGGGGACCGGGGAGCTGTTTTTT.

The V and J genes are TRBV18 and TRBJ1-4; no definite D call. Deletions cut 2 bases from V and 7 bases from J, with 5 bases between. Per germline, CDR1 KGHSH and CDR2 LQKENI. The CDR3 sequence is 12 residues long. The CDR3 DNA reads as TGTGCCAGCTCACCAGACTCTGAAAAACTGTTTTTT. Residues: CASSPDSEKLFF.

This chain links TRBV30 with TRBJ2-3; D unresolved. The CDR3 covers 14 residues. V was clipped by 0 bases and J by 2 bases, with 9 bases between them. The germline CDR1 and CDR2 sequences are GTSNPN and SVGIG (reference sequence). The CDR3 is CAWSVTTFTDTQYF. In DNA form, the CDR3 reads TGTGCCTGGAGTGTCACGACCTTCACAGATACGCAGTATTTT.

V usage is TRBV5-1 and J usage is TRBJ2-3; the match to TRBD2 covers 9 bases. This CDR3 spans 17 amino acids. Germline trimming cut 6 bases from V and 2 bases from J; bases unmatched to any gene: 13. Germline V gene sequence: CDR1 SGHRS, CDR2 YFSETQ. The DNA of the CDR3 is TGCGCCAGCACGGACTTAAAAGCGGGGGGAATCACAGATACGCAGTATTTT. Its translation is CASTDLKAGGITDTQYF.

The rearrangement uses TRBV18 and TRBJ2-1, with 11 bases that match TRBD2. Germline trimming cut 2 bases from V and 9 bases from J; bases unmatched to any gene: 12. This CDR3 comprises 17 residues. Germline V CDR1 and CDR2: KGHSH, LQKENI. The CDR3, as DNA: TGTGCCAGCTCACCAATGCAGGGACTAGCGGTTTCGGGTGAGCAGTTCTTC. This sequence encodes CASSPMQGLAVSGEQFF.

This clone was seen a few times. CDR3 sequence: CATSRGDPNEKLFF. DNA of the CDR3: TGTGCCACCAGCAGAGGCGATCCGAATGAAAAACTGTTTTTT. This rearrangement joins TRBV15 to TRBJ1-4; D remains ambiguous. The CDR3 is 14 amino acids. The V gene's germline CDR1 is LNHNV and CDR2 YYDKDF (reference sequence). The germline V and J ends were trimmed by 1 base and 5 bases, with 8 bases remaining between them. Using reference TRBV15 and TRBJ1-4 for the parts outside the CDR3, the full variable domain is DAMVIQNPRYQVTQFGKPVTLSCSQTLNHNVMYWYQQKSSQAPKLLFHYYDKDFNNEADTPDNFQSRRPNTSFCFLDIRSPGLGDTAMYLCATSRGDPNEKLFFGSGTQLSVL.